This TCR beta chain was retrieved from a study of T cell responses to AZD1222 COVID-19 vaccine. General observations from the study: Two AZD1222 administrations were followed by greater Spike-specific TCR breadth and depth.

As to this clone: Antigen: not known.

Clones were read by immunoSEQ multiplex PCR, and TCRdb kept only the in-frame ones, dropping some. Of some 120,000 clones in the sample, 80% to 95% were seen once. The CDR3 covers 14 residues. Germline CDR1 reads SGHAT; CDR2 reads FQNNGV. V gave up 0 bases and J gave up 2 bases, with 7 bases separating them. The sequencing used peripheral blood, collected on day 0 of AZD1222 vaccination. This sequence was found in an adult in good health. This chain uses TRBV11-2 with TRBJ2-5; no reliable D call. Written as DNA, the CDR3 is TGTGCCAGCAGCTTAGAGGCGGTACAAGAGACCCAGTACTTC. Translated, it gives CASSLEAVQETQYF. Looking up the rest from reference TRBV11-2 and TRBJ2-5 gives the full variable domain: EAGVAQSPRYKIIEKRQSVAFWCNPISGHATLYWYQQILGQGPKLLIQFQNNGVVDDSQLPKDRFSAERLKGVDSTLKIQPAKLEDSAVYLCASSLEAVQETQYFGPGTRLLVL.